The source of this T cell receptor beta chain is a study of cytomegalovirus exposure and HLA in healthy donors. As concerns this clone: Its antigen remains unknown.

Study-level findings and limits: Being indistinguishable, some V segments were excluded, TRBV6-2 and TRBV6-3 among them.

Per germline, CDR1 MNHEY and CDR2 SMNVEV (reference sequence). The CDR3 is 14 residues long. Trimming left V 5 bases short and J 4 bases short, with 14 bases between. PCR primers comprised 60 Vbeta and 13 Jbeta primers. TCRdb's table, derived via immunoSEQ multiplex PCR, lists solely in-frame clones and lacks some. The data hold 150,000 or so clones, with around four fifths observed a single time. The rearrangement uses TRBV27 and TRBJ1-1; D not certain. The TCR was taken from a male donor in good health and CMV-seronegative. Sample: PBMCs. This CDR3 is CASSPRAKGTEAFF. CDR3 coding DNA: TGTGCCAGCAGTCCGAGGGCCAAAGGCACTGAAGCTTTCTTT.